Shown below are 30 T cell receptor beta chains from a single sample sequenced in a study of blood T cells in healthy people across ages. The use of a sample-barcoded 5' primer and a J-beta primer mix characterized a second PCR of roughly 6 to 11 cycles. TCRdb passed the 5' RACE reads through MiXCR, listing each CDR3 protein once. The table shows approximately 960,000 distinct CDR3 sequences, with just under 30% occurring only once. The sample was also linked to a second study, of T cells of mothers and their children.

Sequencing input: blood. These receptors were obtained from a woman aged 40 to 50 in good health.

The table lists this clonotype with many counts. The chain employs TRBV27 and TRBJ2-1, with 9 positions matching TRBD2. This CDR3 is built from 15 residues. Looked up from germline, CDR1 is MNHEY and CDR2 is SMNVEV (reference sequence). V lost 5 bases and J lost 5; bases outside the gene matches: 7. CDR3 nucleotides: TGTGCCAGCAGTCTACGACTAGCGGCGAACAATGAGCAGTTCTTC. Translation: CASSLRLAANNEQFF.

This clonotype has at least ten counts. V and J are TRBV11-2 and TRBJ2-1; no clear D. The V and J ends lost 0 bases and 5 bases respectively, with 14 bases between them. Germline CDR1 and CDR2: SGHAT and FQNNGV. CDR3 length equals 16 residues. The CDR3 coding sequence is TGTGCCAGCAGCTTAGAAATGGGATTGATAGACAATGAGCAGTTCTTC. Protein product: CASSLEMGLIDNEQFF.

The rearrangement links TRBV14 to TRBJ2-2; D remains ambiguous. The V and J ends lost 0 bases and 6 bases respectively, with 11 bases between them. This CDR3 is 15 amino acids long. The V gene's germline CDR1 is SGHDN and CDR2 FVKESK. CDR3 loop: CASSQDLGRSGELFF. CDR3 in DNA: TGTGCCAGCAGCCAAGATCTTGGAAGGTCCGGGGAGCTGTTTTTT. Full variable domain (remainder filled in from reference TRBV14 and TRBJ2-2): EAGVTQFPSHSVIEKGQTVTLRCDPISGHDNLYWYRRVMGKEIKFLLHFVKESKQDESGMPNNRFLAERTGGTYSTLKVQPAELEDSGVYFCASSQDLGRSGELFFGEGSRLTVL.

The chain couples TRBV20-1 to TRBJ1-5; 7 bases map to TRBD1. There are 12 residues in the CDR3. Germline CDR1 DFQATT, CDR2 SNEGSKA (reference sequence). J lost 5 bases, V lost 6 bases, and 4 bases had no gene match. CDR3 sequence (DNA): TGCAGTGCGAATGACAGGGATCAGCCCCAGCATTTT. This translates into CSANDRDQPQHF.

The table lists this clonotype with many counts. V is TRBV20-1 and J is TRBJ2-7, with a weak D call TRBD1 (5 bases). Germline values: CDR1 DFQATT, CDR2 SNEGSKA (reference sequence). The CDR3 sequence is 13 residues long. Deletions cut 4 bases from V and 7 bases from J, with 17 bases between. CDR3 region: CSAIKTEITEQYF. The CDR3 DNA reads as TGCAGTGCTATTAAGACAGAGATAACAGAGCAGTACTTC.

Details on this clonotype: A read error is possible here, since a much larger clone lies one base away. V usage is TRBV12-3 or TRBV12-4 and J usage is TRBJ2-3; TRBD2 matches at 13 bases. The CDR3 covers 16 residues. DNA of the CDR3: TGTGCCGGCAGCGTACTAGCGGGGGGGTTCACAGATACGCAGTATTTT. Its translation is CAGSVLAGGFTDTQYF.

The chain uses TRBV4-1 and TRBJ2-4, with D perhaps TRBD2 (6 bases). The tail of the sequence fits TRBJ2-7 better, so the J call may be wrong. There are 14 residues in the CDR3. Germline V CDR1 and CDR2: MGHRA, YSYEKL. The CDR3 sequence: CASALAGKSYEQYF. The CDR3 DNA is TGCGCCTCGGCCTTGGCGGGGAAGTCCTACGAGCAGTACTTC.

The chain recombines TRBV28 with TRBJ2-3; 9 bases agree with TRBD1. The CDR3 spans 15 residues. Germline V CDR1 and CDR2: MDHEN, SYDVKM. After removal of 9 bases from V and 6 bases from J, the junction contained 13 bases not matched to a gene. The CDR3 region has the DNA TGTGCCAGTAATCAAGCGGACAGGGGCTGGGATACGCAGTATTTT. Translating gives CASNQADRGWDTQYF.

This rearrangement joins TRBV4-3 to TRBJ2-4; maybe TRBD1 (6 bases). V was shortened by 0 bases and J by 6 bases, with 18 bases between the two germline ends. Germline CDR1 reads LGHNA; CDR2 reads YSLEER. The CDR3 has 17 amino acids. CDR3 nucleotides: TGCGCCAGCAGCCAAGAGGACAGATTGGGCGTTAGAAACATTCAGTACTTC. Protein sequence: CASSQEDRLGVRNIQYF.

This clonotype was observed many times. The chain employs TRBV5-1 and TRBJ2-6, with TRBD1 as a possible D gene (5 bases). Per germline, CDR1 SGHRS and CDR2 YFSETQ. Trimming removed 4 bases from V and 1 base from J, with 12 bases in between. The CDR3 runs 16 residues. CDR3 sequence: CASSRVQGSGANVLTF. The CDR3 DNA follows: TGCGCCAGCAGCCGAGTTCAGGGATCTGGGGCCAACGTCCTGACTTTC.

Notes on this clonotype: A read error may explain this, as a much larger clone is one base away. The chain employs TRBV9 and TRBJ1-2; D gene ambiguous. Trimming shortened V by 1 base and J by 4 bases, and 11 bases separated the two germline ends. CDR1 and CDR2 from the germline V gene are SGDLS and YYNGEE. The CDR3 is 14 residues long. The CDR3 coding sequence is TGTGCCAGCAGCGTATTCCCAGTTGGCTATGGCTACACCTTC. Encoded protein: CASSVFPVGYGYTF.

The chain employs TRBV9 and TRBJ1-5; D gene ambiguous. Germline lookup yields CDR1 SGDLS and CDR2 YYNGEE. V lost 0 bases, J lost 4 bases, and 11 bases lay in between. This CDR3 region has 15 residues. CDR3 sequence: CASSVGGGQNQPQHF. Written as DNA, the CDR3 is TGTGCCAGCAGCGTAGGGGGAGGCCAGAATCAGCCCCAGCATTTT. The full variable domain, in which reference TRBV9 and TRBJ1-5 provide the parts outside the CDR3, is DSGVTQTPKHLITATGQRVTLRCSPRSGDLSVYWYQQSLDQGLQFLIQYYNGEERAKGNILERFSAQQFPDLHSELNLSSLELGDSALYFCASSVGGGQNQPQHFGDGTRLSIL.

Turning to this clonotype: One junction end does not reproduce the germline sequence, and a read error may be involved. V usage is TRBV7-2 and J usage is TRBJ2-5; 7 bases fit TRBD2. Germline lookup yields CDR1 SGHTA and CDR2 FQGNSA. The CDR3 is made up of 16 amino acids. The CDR3 coding sequence is TGTGCCGGCAGCCGATGGGGAGCGGGGACCCAAGAGACCCAGTACTTC. It specifies CAGSRWGAGTQETQYF.

This clonotype was recorded once. A much larger clone sits a single nucleotide away, making a read error possible. The chain is built from TRBV30 and TRBJ2-1; D call uncertain. V lost 1 base and J lost 12, with 10 bases in between. This CDR3 has 11 amino acids. The germline CDR1 and CDR2 sequences are GTSNPN and SVGIG (reference sequence). This chain's CDR3 is CAWSALSSQFF. CDR3 DNA sequence: TGTGCCTGGAGTGCTTTATCCTCGCAGTTCTTC.

CDR3 region: CASSPGGSSTEAFF. The CDR3 DNA follows: TGTGCCAGCAGCCCTGGCGGCAGTTCCACTGAAGCTTTCTTT. The V gene is TRBV7-3, the J gene TRBJ1-1; no clear D gene. Trimming stripped 5 bases from V and 4 bases from J, with 14 bases between. Per germline, CDR1 SGHTA and CDR2 FQGTGA. The CDR3 loop spans 14 amino acids.

This chain connects TRBV28 to TRBJ2-7, with TRBD1 identical over 7 bases. Germline V gene sequence: CDR1 MDHEN, CDR2 SYDVKM. The CDR3 loop spans 15 amino acids. The trim removed 4 bases at V and 0 bases at J, leaving 6 bases unmatched. CDR3 DNA sequence: TGTGCCAGCAGTTGGGACAGTAAAAACTCCTACGAGCAGTACTTC. The encoded protein is CASSWDSKNSYEQYF.

This clonotype showed up many times. The rearrangement joins TRBV6-2 or TRBV6-3 to TRBJ1-5, with D uncertain. CDR3 length equals 10 residues. Between the trimmed V and J ends, which lost 8 bases and 10 bases, there was a span of 9 bases. Germline-derived CDR1 and CDR2 are MNHEY and SVGEGT. DNA for the CDR3: TGTGCCAGCGACAAGGGACCCCAGCATTTT. Translating gives CASDKGPQHF.

In this sample, this clonotype turned up a few times. The V call is TRBV20-1, the J call TRBJ2-4, with D unresolved. V was shortened by 2 bases and J by 7 bases, with 9 bases between the two germline ends. This CDR3 has 12 amino acids. Germline V CDR1 and CDR2: DFQATT, SNEGSKA (reference sequence). The CDR3 here is CSARNSFNIQYF. The DNA of the CDR3 is TGCAGTGCTAGAAATTCCTTTAACATTCAGTACTTC.

This clonotype was observed many times. This chain links TRBV5-1 with TRBJ2-5; no clear D. CDR1 and CDR2 from the germline V gene are SGHRS and YFSETQ. V lost 6 bases and J lost 5, with 17 bases in between. The CDR3 length is 14 residues. This CDR3 reads CASTPGSLGETQYF. The CDR3 region has the DNA TGCGCCAGCACCCCCGGGTCTCTAGGGGAGACCCAGTACTTC.

In this sample, this clonotype turned up a few times. This chain joins TRBV24-1 and TRBJ2-7, with a possible D match to TRBD1 (5 bases). V lost 9 bases to trimming and J lost 2 bases, with 10 bases between them. This CDR3 has 12 amino acids. Per the germline V gene, CDR1 is KGHDR and CDR2 is SFDVKD. CDR3 amino acids: CATAPGPYEQYF. Written as DNA, the CDR3 is TGTGCCACCGCCCCAGGGCCCTACGAGCAGTACTTC.

This clonotype has more than one count but fewer than ten. This chain connects TRBV10-2 to TRBJ1-1, with a tentative D call TRBD1 (6 bases). Per germline, CDR1 WSHSY and CDR2 SAAADI. This CDR3 is built from 15 residues. The V end was cut by 7 bases, the J end by 1 base, with 16 bases between. The CDR3 is CASKYDRFSNTEAFF. CDR3 sequence (DNA): TGCGCCAGCAAATATGACAGGTTTTCGAACACTGAAGCTTTCTTT.

This clonotype came up many times. The chain combines TRBV5-1 with TRBJ1-2; D is possibly TRBD1 (6 bases). This CDR3 is built from 15 residues. Trimming removed 7 bases at V and 6 bases at J, with 22 bases between. Germline V gives CDR1 SGHRS, CDR2 YFSETQ. The CDR3, as DNA: TGCGCCAGCGGGCGGGGGCAGACCGAGTTGGATGGCTACACCTTC. This gives the protein CASGRGQTELDGYTF.

The rearrangement uses TRBV5-1 and TRBJ2-3, with 11 positions matching TRBD2. V trimming: 6 bases; J trimming: 1 base; junction bases outside the gene matches: 7. Germline V lookup: CDR1 SGHRS, CDR2 YFSETQ. The CDR3 is made up of 16 amino acids. CDR3 sequence reads: CASTPLLAGGTDTQYF. CDR3 DNA: TGCGCCAGCACCCCTTTACTAGCGGGGGGCACAGATACGCAGTATTTT. The full variable domain, with the rest looked up from reference TRBV5-1 and TRBJ2-3, is KAGVTQTPRYLIKTRGQQVTLSCSPISGHRSVSWYQQTPGQGLQFLFEYFSETQRNKGNFPGRFSGRQFSNSRSEMNVSTLELGDSALYLCASTPLLAGGTDTQYFGPGTRLTVL.

This clonotype occurred a few times. This chain links TRBV3-1 with TRBJ1-4; weak D call: TRBD1 (5 bases). In germline, CDR1 is LGHDT, CDR2 YNNKEL (reference sequence). The CDR3 covers 14 residues. V was pared by 3 bases and J by 10 bases, with 15 bases between. The CDR3 nucleotides are TGTGCCAGCAGCCATCGGGACCCAAGGGGAAAACTGTTTTTT. It specifies CASSHRDPRGKLFF.

Worth noting for this clonotype: A much larger clone sits a single nucleotide away, making a read error possible. The genes are TRBV7-2 and TRBJ2-4, with D maybe TRBD1 (5 bases). The CDR3 is 14 amino acids. Per the germline V gene, CDR1 is SGHTA and CDR2 is FQGNSA. CDR3 nucleotides: TGTGTCAGCAGCGTAACAGGTTCCAAAAACATTCAGTACTTC. As protein: CVSSVTGSKNIQYF.

V gene TRBV27 combines with J gene TRBJ1-6, with 10 bases identical to TRBD1. V shed 6 bases and J 3 bases; nucleotides not matched to a gene: 8. The V gene's germline CDR1 is MNHEY and CDR2 SMNVEV (reference sequence). The CDR3 extends over 17 amino acids. The CDR3 is CASRQGQGLNYNSPLHF. The CDR3 DNA sequence: TGTGCCAGCAGACAGGGACAGGGGTTAAACTATAATTCACCCCTCCACTTT.

The rearrangement links TRBV5-1 to TRBJ2-2; D gene unclear. This CDR3 has 15 residues. CDR1 is SGHRS, CDR2 YFSETQ, per germline. Trimming shortened V by 4 bases and J by 4 bases, and 14 bases separated the two germline ends. CDR3 in amino acids: CASSPRMRGTGELFF. In DNA, the CDR3 is TGCGCCAGCAGCCCAAGGATGCGAGGCACCGGGGAGCTGTTTTTT. The variable domain in full, with the rest retrieved from reference TRBV5-1 and TRBJ2-2, is KAGVTQTPRYLIKTRGQQVTLSCSPISGHRSVSWYQQTPGQGLQFLFEYFSETQRNKGNFPGRFSGRQFSNSRSEMNVSTLELGDSALYLCASSPRMRGTGELFFGEGSRLTVL.

Comment on this clonotype: Likely a read error: the CDR3 ends without its conserved phenylalanine or tryptophan. The chain recombines TRBV7-9 with TRBJ2-1; 11 bases agree with TRBD1. The CDR3 length is 15 residues. Germline V gene lookup returns CDR1 SEHNR and CDR2 FQNEAQ (reference sequence). The junction had 4 bases not matched to a gene; V was cut back by 3 bases and J by 6 bases. The CDR3 coding sequence is TGTGCCAGCAGCTTCCCCGGGACAGGGGGCAATGAGCAGTTCTCC. It specifies CASSFPGTGGNEQFS.

The CDR3 DNA reads TGTGCCAGCAGCCCGGGACGGACTGAAAAACTGTTTTTT. Encoded protein: CASSPGRTEKLFF. The chain carries TRBV7-2 and TRBJ1-4; TRBD1 might be the D (5 bases). The CDR3 has 13 residues. Per germline, CDR1 SGHTA and CDR2 FQGNSA. The V gene lost 5 bases and the J gene lost 7 bases, with 11 bases spanning the gap. Supplemented by reference TRBV7-2 and TRBJ1-4, the full variable domain reads GAGVSQSPSNKVTEKGKDVELRCDPISGHTALYWYRQSLGQGLEFLIYFQGNSAPDKSGLPSDRFSAERTGGSVSTLTIQRTQQEDSAVYLCASSPGRTEKLFFGSGTQLSVL.

In nucleotides, the CDR3 is TGTGCCAGCAGCCCTCAGGCCGCTCCCTACAATGAGCAGTACTTC. Translated: CASSPQAAPYNEQYF. The genes are TRBV9 and TRBJ2-5; D is ambiguous. Germline CDR1 and CDR2: SGDLS and YYNGEE. The CDR3 sequence is 15 residues long. The germline V and J ends were trimmed by 4 bases and 11 bases, with 24 bases remaining between them. Looking up the rest from reference TRBV9 and TRBJ2-5 gives the full variable domain: DSGVTQTPKHLITATGQRVTLRCSPRSGDLSVYWYQQSLDQGLQFLIQYYNGEERAKGNILERFSAQQFPDLHSELNLSSLELGDSALYFCASSPQAAPYNEQYFGPGTRLLVL.